This TCR beta chain derives from a study of T cell changes during pregnancy in multiple sclerosis. The V and J ends lost 5 bases and 4 bases respectively, with 15 bases between them. CDR3 size: 15 residues. Germline CDR1 reads SGHVT; CDR2 reads SQSDAQ. Generated by immunoSEQ multiplex PCR, the TCRdb table keeps only in-frame clones and is missing some. The sample lists approximately 70,000 clones, roughly 91% seen once, with approximately 0.71% in the top ten. This sequence was found in a female donor in good health, enrolled as a control in a pregnancy study. The sample consisted of peripheral blood, taken in the third trimester of pregnancy. V is TRBV7-4 and J is TRBJ1-5; possibly TRBD1 for D (6 bases). The CDR3 is CASSPAQGCNQPQHF. The DNA of the CDR3 is TGTGCCAGCAGCCCGGCACAGGGCTGTAATCAGCCCCAGCATTTT.